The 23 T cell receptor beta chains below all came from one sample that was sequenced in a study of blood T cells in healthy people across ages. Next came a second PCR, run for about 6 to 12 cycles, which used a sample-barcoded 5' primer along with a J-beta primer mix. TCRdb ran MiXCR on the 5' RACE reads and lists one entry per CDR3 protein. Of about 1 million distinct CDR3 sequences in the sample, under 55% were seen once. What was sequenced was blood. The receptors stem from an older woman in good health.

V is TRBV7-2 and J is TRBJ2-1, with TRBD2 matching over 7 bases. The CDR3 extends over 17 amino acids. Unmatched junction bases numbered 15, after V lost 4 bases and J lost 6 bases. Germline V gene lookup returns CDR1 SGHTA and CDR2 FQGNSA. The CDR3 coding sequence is TGTGCCAGCAGCTCCAGTGGGGGACTAATCGTTGCCAATGAGCAGTTCTTC. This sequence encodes CASSSSGGLIVANEQFF.

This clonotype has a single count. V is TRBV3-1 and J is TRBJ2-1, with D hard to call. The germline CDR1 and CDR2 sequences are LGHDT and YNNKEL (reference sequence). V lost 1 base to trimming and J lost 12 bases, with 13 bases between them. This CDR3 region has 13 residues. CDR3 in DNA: TGTGCCAGCAGCCAAGGAGGCCGGCAGTGGCAGTTCTTC. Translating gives CASSQGGRQWQFF.

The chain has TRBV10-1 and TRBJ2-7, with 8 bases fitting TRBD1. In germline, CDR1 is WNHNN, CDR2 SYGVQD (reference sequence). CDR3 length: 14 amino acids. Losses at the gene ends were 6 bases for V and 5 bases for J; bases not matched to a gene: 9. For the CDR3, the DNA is TGCGCCAGCAGACGGACAGGGATTGCCGACGAGCAGTACTTC. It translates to CASRRTGIADEQYF.

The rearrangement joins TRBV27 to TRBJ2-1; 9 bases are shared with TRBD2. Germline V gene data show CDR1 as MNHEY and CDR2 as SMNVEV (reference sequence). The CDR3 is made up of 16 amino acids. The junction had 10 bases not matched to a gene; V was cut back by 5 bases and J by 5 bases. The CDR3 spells CASSPRAGGTHNEQFF. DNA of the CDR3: TGTGCCAGCAGTCCGAGAGCGGGAGGAACTCACAATGAGCAGTTCTTC.

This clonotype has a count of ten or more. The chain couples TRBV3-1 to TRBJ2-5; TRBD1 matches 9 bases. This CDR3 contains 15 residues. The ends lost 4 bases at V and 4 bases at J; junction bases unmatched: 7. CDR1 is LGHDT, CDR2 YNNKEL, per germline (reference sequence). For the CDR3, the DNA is TGTGCCAGCAGCCTGGACAGGGGTTACTTAGAGACCCAGTACTTC. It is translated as CASSLDRGYLETQYF.

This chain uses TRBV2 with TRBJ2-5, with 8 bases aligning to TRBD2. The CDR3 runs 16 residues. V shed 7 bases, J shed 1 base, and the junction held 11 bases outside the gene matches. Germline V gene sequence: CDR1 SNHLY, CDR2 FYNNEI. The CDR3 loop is CASMAGGDGIQETQYF. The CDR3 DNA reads TGTGCCAGCATGGCGGGAGGCGATGGGATCCAAGAGACCCAGTACTTC. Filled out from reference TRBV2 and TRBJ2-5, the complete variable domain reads EPEVTQTPSHQVTQMGQEVILRCVPISNHLYFYWYRQILGQKVEFLVSFYNNEISEKSEIFDDQFSVERPDGSNFTLKIRSTKLEDSAMYFCASMAGGDGIQETQYFGPGTRLLVL.

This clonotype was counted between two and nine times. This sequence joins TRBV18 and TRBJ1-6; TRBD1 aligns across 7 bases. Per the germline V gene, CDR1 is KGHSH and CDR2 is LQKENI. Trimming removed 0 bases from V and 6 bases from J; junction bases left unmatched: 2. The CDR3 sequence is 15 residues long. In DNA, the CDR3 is TGTGCCAGCTCACCACCGGGACAGTCTAATTCACCCCTCCACTTT. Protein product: CASSPPGQSNSPLHF.

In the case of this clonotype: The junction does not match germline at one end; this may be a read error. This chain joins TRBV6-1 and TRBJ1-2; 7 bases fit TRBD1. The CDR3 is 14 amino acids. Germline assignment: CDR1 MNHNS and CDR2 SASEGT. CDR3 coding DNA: TGTGCCAGCAGAGAAGGGGGCAGCTACTATGGCTACACCTTC. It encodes CASREGGSYYGYTF.

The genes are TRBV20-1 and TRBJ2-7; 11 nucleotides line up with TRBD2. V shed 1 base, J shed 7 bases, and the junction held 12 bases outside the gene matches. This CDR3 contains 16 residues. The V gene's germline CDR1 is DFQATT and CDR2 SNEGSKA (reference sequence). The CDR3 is CSARGAIAGGPGEQYF. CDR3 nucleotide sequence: TGCAGTGCTAGAGGGGCGATAGCGGGAGGGCCGGGGGAGCAGTACTTC.

CDR3 region: CASSARTGQETQYF. For the CDR3, the DNA is TGTGCCAGCAGTGCCCGGACAGGGCAAGAGACCCAGTACTTC. J is TRBJ2-5 and V is TRBV25-1, with 8 positions matching TRBD1. With 4 bases clipped from V and 2 bases from J, the junction kept 3 bases outside the gene matches. The CDR3 is made up of 14 amino acids. The germline gives CDR1 MGHDK, CDR2 SYGVNS.

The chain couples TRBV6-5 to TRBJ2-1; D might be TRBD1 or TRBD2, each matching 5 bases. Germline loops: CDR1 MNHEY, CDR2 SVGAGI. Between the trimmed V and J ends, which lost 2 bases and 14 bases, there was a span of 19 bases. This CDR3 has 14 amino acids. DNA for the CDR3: TGTGCCAGCAGTTACGGGGGTAGAGCGCGATGGGAGTTCTTC. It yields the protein CASSYGGRARWEFF.

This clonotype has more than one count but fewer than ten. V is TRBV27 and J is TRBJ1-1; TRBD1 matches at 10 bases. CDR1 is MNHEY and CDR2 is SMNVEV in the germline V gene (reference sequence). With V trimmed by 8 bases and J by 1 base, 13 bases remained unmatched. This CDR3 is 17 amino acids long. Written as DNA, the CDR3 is TGTGCCAGCGGTCCGACAGGGGGCAAGGGCGAGAACACTGAAGCTTTCTTT. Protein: CASGPTGGKGENTEAFF.

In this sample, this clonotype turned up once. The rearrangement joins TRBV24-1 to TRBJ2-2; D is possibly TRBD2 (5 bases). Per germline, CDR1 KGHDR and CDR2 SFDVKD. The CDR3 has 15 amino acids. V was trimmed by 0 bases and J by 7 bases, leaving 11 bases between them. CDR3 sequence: CATSDLAPEVGELFF. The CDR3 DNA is TGTGCCACCAGTGATTTGGCCCCGGAGGTCGGGGAGCTGTTTTTT.

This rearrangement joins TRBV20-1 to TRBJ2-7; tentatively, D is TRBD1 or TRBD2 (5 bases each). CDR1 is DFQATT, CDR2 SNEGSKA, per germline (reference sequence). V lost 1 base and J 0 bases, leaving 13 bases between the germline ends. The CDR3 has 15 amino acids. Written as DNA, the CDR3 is TGCAGTGCTAGAGCGGGGTGGGGGTCCTCCTACGAGCAGTACTTC. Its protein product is CSARAGWGSSYEQYF.

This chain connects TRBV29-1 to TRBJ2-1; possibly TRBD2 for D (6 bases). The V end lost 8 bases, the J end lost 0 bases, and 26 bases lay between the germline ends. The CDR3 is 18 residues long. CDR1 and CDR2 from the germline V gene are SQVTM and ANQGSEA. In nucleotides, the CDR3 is TGCAGCTCTGCTGTGGGGATTCCGGGACTGAGCTCCTACAATGAGCAGTTCTTC. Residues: CSSAVGIPGLSSYNEQFF.

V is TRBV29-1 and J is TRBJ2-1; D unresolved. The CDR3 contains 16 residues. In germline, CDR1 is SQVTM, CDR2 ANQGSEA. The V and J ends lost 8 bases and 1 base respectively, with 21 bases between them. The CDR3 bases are TGCAGCTATAGGGATGTGGCGGCTTCATCCTACAATGAGCAGTTCTTC. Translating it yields CSYRDVAASSYNEQFF.

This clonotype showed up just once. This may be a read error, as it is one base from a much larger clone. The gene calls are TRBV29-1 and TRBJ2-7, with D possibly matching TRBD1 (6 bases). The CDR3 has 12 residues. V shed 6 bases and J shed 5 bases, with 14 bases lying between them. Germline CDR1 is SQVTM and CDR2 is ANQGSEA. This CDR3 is CSVGAGSNEQYF. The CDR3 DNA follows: TGCAGCGTGGGGGCAGGGTCGAACGAGCAGTACTTC.

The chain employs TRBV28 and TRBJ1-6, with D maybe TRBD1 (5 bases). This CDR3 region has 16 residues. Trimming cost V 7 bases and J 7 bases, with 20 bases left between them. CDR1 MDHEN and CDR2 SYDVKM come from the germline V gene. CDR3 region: CASIQGPRGSNSPLHF. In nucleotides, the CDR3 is TGTGCCAGCATCCAGGGACCCCGGGGGTCCAATTCACCCCTCCACTTT.

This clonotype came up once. The CDR3 nucleotides read TGTGCCATCAGTGAGCCCGGGTGGGAAAGACTGAACTATGGCTACACCTTC. This codes for CAISEPGWERLNYGYTF. The rearrangement links TRBV10-3 to TRBJ1-2; the D is unclear. Trimming removed 2 bases from V and 2 bases from J, with 18 bases in between. The CDR3 sequence is 17 residues long. Looked up from germline, CDR1 is ENHRY and CDR2 is SYGVKD.

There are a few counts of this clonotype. CDR3 sequence reads: CASSSGTKRQSTDTQYF. The CDR3 DNA reads as TGTGCCAGCAGTTCGGGAACTAAGCGGCAGAGCACAGATACGCAGTATTTT. The V gene is TRBV28, the J gene TRBJ2-3; D might be TRBD2 (5 bases). CDR3 length: 17 amino acids. Germline-derived CDR1 and CDR2 are MDHEN and SYDVKM. V was cut by 4 bases and J by 0 bases, with 17 bases left in between.

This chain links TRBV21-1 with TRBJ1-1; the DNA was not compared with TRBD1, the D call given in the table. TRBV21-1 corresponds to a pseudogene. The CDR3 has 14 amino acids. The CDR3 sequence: CASTSRRGDTEAFF. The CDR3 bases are TGTGCCAGCACTTCTCGCAGGGGCGACACTGAAGCTTTCTTT.

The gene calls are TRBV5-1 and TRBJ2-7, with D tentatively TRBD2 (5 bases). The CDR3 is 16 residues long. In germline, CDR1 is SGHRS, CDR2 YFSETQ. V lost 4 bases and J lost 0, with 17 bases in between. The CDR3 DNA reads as TGCGCCAGCAGCCCGGGAAGAAGTCCTAGCTCCTACGAGCAGTACTTC. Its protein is CASSPGRSPSSYEQYF. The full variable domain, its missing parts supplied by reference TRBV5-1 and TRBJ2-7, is KAGVTQTPRYLIKTRGQQVTLSCSPISGHRSVSWYQQTPGQGLQFLFEYFSETQRNKGNFPGRFSGRQFSNSRSEMNVSTLELGDSALYLCASSPGRSPSSYEQYFGPGTRLTVT.

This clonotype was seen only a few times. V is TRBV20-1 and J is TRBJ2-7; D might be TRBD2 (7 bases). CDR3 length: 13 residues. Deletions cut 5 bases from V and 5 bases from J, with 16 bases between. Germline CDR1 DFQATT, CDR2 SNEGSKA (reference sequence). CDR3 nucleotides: TGCAGTGCTTTCGATCGGGGGGCACACGAGCAGTACTTC. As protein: CSAFDRGAHEQYF.